The rows below give T cell receptor beta chains drawn from one sample of a study of CD8+ T cells in alopecia areata. Only in-frame clones appear in the TCRdb table, and some are missing; sequencing was by immunoSEQ multiplex PCR. The sample yields more than 9,000 clones, approximately 61% seen once. The sample taken for sequencing was skin. These receptors came from a human donor with alopecia areata. Both conserved end residues are part of each CDR3. The order of the fields is J gene, clone size, D gene, V gene, CDR3 protein, CDR3 DNA. The D gene is left open where the match is weak. Only some rows state a clone size, as once, few, many or a class for expanded clones.

>TRBJ1-2|NA|TRBD1|TRBV5-1
CASGDRGSFYGYTF
TGCGCCAGCGGGGACAGGGGGTCCTTCTATGGCTACACCTTC
>TRBJ2-7|NA|TRBD2|TRBV4-1
CASSQTLVVAGTYEQYF
TGCGCCAGCAGCCAAACATTAGTGGTAGCGGGAACCTACGAGCAGTACTTC
>TRBJ1-2|NA|NA|TRBV5-6
CASSFWALAGGLDYGYTF
TGTGCCAGCAGCTTTTGGGCGCTGGCCGGGGGTCTCGACTATGGCTACACCTTC
>TRBJ2-1|few|NA|TRBV29-1
CSGWVMSEQFF
TGCAGCGGCTGGGTTATGAGTGAGCAGTTCTTC
>TRBJ1-2|NA|NA|TRBV5-1
CASSLVRRSPRYGYTF
TGCGCCAGCAGCTTGGTACGGCGTTCCCCCCGCTATGGCTACACCTTC
>TRBJ2-5|once|TRBD2|TRBV5-4
CASSFPAGGKETQYF
TGTGCCAGCAGCTTCCCGGCGGGGGGGAAAGAGACCCAGTACTTC
>TRBJ2-1|NA|NA|TRBV5-6
CASSAILYNEQFF
TGTGCCAGCAGTGCTATACTTTACAATGAGCAGTTCTTC
>TRBJ2-7|NA|NA|TRBV29-1
CSVVGSAYEQYF
TGCAGCGTTGTGGGGAGCGCCTACGAGCAGTACTTC
>TRBJ1-1|NA|NA|TRBV7-9
CASSLMGQNTEAFF
TGTGCCAGCAGCTTAATGGGACAGAACACTGAAGCTTTCTTT
>TRBJ2-1|few|TRBD2|TRBV19
CASSMGREGNEQFF
TGTGCCAGTAGTATGGGCAGGGAGGGCAATGAGCAGTTCTTC
>TRBJ2-7|few|NA|TRBV2
CASSRLIEQYF
TGTGCCAGCAGTCGGCTTATCGAGCAGTACTTC
>TRBJ2-7|few|NA|TRBV5-1
CASSSRAGLLSSYEQYF
TGCGCCAGCAGCTCAAGAGCAGGACTGCTATCTTCGTACGAGCAGTACTTC
>TRBJ1-2|few|NA|TRBV30
CAWSRQSGGYTF
TGTGCCTGGAGTAGGCAGTCGGGCGGCTACACCTTC
>TRBJ2-3|NA|TRBD2|TRBV27
CASRRTSGSTDTQYF
TGTGCCAGCCGCCGGACTAGCGGGAGCACAGATACGCAGTATTTT
>TRBJ2-3|NA|NA|TRBV4-1
CASSHPGPGSTDTQYF
TGCGCCAGCAGCCACCCAGGACCCGGAAGCACAGATACGCAGTATTTT
>TRBJ2-7|once|NA|TRBV11-3
CASSYSTDTEQYF
TGTGCCAGCAGCTATTCGACGGACACCGAGCAGTACTTC
>TRBJ2-7|NA|TRBD2|TRBV7-2
CASSLVWRGFRAYEQYF
TGTGCCAGCAGCTTAGTGTGGCGGGGGTTTAGGGCCTACGAGCAGTACTTC
>TRBJ2-7|NA|NA|TRBV11-2
CASSPNTYEQYF
TGTGCCAGCAGCCCGAATACCTACGAGCAGTACTTC
>TRBJ2-3|NA|NA|TRBV30
CAWSHRGATDTQYF
TGTGCCTGGAGTCACCGGGGGGCCACAGATACGCAGTATTTT
>TRBJ2-3|NA|TRBD2|TRBV18
CASSPTPPLAGGRRNTQYF
TGTGCCAGTTCACCAACCCCTCCTTTAGCGGGAGGGAGAAGGAATACGCAGTATTTT
>TRBJ2-3|once|NA|TRBV28
CASSPHVLDTQYF
TGTGCCAGCAGTCCACACGTTTTAGATACGCAGTATTTT
>TRBJ2-7|NA|NA|TRBV9
CASSAQGGRGMGEQYF
TGTGCCAGCAGCGCCCAGGGAGGCAGGGGCATGGGGGAGCAGTACTTC
>TRBJ2-5|few|TRBD2|TRBV5-4
CASSYTSGQETQYF
TGTGCCAGCAGCTACACTAGCGGCCAAGAGACCCAGTACTTC
>TRBJ2-7|NA|TRBD2|TRBV5-1
CASGEGAGSYEQYF
TGCGCCAGTGGGGAGGGTGCAGGCTCCTACGAGCAGTACTTC
>TRBJ1-6|NA|NA|TRBV5-1
CASSLGQAVSPLHF
TGCGCCAGCAGCTTGGGACAGGCCGTTTCACCCCTCCACTTT
>TRBJ1-1|NA|NA|TRBV25-1
CASRGGGEAFF
TGTGCCAGCAGGGGTGGCGGTGAAGCTTTCTTT
>TRBJ2-1|NA|NA|TRBV27
CASSLWLAANEQFF
TGTGCCAGCAGTTTATGGCTAGCTGCAAATGAGCAGTTCTTC
>TRBJ2-3|NA|TRBD2|TRBV6-6
CASSYGLAGPDTQYF
TGTGCCAGCAGTTACGGGCTAGCGGGCCCAGATACGCAGTATTTT
>TRBJ2-3|NA|TRBD2|TRBV7-8
CASSWGLAGGTDTQYF
TGTGCCAGCAGCTGGGGACTAGCGGGGGGGACAGATACGCAGTATTTT
>TRBJ2-3|NA|TRBD2|TRBV18
CASSPVGSGRSADTQYF
TGTGCCAGCTCACCTGTGGGTAGCGGGAGATCAGCTGATACGCAGTATTTT
>TRBJ2-5|few|TRBD2|TRBV6-1
CASSGGLSGGQETQYF
TGTGCCAGCAGTGGGGGACTTAGCGGGGGACAAGAGACCCAGTACTTC
>TRBJ2-7|NA|NA|TRBV29-1
CSVEVTGRGAYEQYF
TGCAGCGTTGAAGTTACGGGACGGGGCGCCTACGAGCAGTACTTC
>TRBJ1-5|NA|NA|TRBV10-3
CATGQNNQPQHF
TGTGCCACCGGACAGAACAATCAGCCCCAGCATTTT
>TRBJ1-1|NA|NA|TRBV5-4
CASSLRVSTEAFF
TGTGCCAGCAGCTTGAGGGTGAGCACTGAAGCTTTCTTT
>TRBJ1-1|NA|NA|TRBV5-4
CASSFGQITEAFF
TGTGCCAGCAGCTTTGGACAGATCACTGAAGCTTTCTTT